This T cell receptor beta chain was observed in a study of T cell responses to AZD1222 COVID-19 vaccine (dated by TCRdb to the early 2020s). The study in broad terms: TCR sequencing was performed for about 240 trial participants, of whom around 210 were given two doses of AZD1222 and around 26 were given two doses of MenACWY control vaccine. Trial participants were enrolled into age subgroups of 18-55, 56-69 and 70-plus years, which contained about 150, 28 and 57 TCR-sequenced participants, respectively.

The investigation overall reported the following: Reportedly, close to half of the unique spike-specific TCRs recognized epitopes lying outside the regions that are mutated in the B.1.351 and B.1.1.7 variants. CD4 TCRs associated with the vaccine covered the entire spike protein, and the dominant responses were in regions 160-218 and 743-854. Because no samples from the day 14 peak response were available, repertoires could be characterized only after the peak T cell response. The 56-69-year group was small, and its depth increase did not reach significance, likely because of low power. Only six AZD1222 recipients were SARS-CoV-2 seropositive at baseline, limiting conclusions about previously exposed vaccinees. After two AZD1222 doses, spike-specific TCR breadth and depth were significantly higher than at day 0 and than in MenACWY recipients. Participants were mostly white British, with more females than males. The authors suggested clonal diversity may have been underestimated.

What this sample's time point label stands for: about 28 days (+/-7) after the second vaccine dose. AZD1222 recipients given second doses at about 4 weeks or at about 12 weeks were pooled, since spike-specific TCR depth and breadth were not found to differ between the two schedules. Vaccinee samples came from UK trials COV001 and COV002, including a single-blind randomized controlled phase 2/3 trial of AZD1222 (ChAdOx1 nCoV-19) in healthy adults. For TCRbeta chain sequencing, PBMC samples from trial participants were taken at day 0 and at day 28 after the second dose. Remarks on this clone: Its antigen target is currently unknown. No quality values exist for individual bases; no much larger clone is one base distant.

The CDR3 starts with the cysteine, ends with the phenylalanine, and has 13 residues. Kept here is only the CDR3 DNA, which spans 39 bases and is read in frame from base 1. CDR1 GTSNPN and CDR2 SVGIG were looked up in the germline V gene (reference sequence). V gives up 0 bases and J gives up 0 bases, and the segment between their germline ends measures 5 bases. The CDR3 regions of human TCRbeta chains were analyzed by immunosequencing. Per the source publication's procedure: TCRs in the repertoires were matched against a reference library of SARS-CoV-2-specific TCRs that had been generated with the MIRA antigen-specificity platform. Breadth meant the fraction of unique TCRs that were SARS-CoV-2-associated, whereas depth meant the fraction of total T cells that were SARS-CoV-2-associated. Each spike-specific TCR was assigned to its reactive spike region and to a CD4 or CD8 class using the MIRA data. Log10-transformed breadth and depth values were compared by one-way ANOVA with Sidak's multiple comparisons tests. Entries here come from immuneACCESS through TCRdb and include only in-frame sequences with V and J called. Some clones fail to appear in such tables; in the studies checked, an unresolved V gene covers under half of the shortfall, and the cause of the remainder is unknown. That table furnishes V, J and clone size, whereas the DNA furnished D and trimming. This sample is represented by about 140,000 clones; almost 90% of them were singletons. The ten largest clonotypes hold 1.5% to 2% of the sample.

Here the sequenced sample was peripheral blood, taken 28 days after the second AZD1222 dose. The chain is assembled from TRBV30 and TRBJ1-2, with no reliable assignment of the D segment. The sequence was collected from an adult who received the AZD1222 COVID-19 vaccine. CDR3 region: CAWSVTPNYGYTF. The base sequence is TGTGCCTGGAGTGTAACTCCTAACTATGGCTACACCTTC.